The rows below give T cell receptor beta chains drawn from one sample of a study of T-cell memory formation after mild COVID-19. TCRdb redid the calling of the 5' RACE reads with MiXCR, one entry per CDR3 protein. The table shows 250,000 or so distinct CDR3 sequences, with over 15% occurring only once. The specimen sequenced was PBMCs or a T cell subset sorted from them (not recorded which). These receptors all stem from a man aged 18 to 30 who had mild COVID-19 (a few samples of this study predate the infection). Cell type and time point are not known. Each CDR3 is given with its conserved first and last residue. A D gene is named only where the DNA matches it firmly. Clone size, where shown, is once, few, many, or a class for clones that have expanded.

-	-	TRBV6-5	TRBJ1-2	CASKSDRDYGYTF	TGTGCCAGCAAATCCGACAGAGACTATGGCTACACCTTC
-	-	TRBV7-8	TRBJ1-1	CASSSPRTRQTEAFF	TGTGCCAGCAGCTCCCCCCGTACGCGACAGACTGAAGCTTTCTTT
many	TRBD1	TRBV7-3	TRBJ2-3	CASSAGQASDTQYF	TGTGCCAGCAGCGCCGGACAGGCCTCAGATACGCAGTATTTT
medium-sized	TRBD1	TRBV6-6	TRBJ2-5	CASSAGGGSQYF	TGTGCCAGCAGTGCAGGGGGCGGGTCCCAGTACTTC
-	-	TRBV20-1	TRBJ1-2	CSARGDYGYTF	TGCAGTGCTAGAGGGGACTATGGCTACACCTTC
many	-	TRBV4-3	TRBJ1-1	CASSQATGYPNTEAFF	TGCGCCAGCAGCCAAGCGACTGGATACCCTAACACTGAAGCTTTCTTT
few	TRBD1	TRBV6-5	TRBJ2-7	CASSYSTGVTYEQYF	TGTGCCAGCAGTTACTCGACAGGGGTCACCTACGAGCAGTACTTC
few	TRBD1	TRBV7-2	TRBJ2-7	CASSLGIRDRNGEQYF	TGTGCCAGCAGCTTAGGGATCCGGGACAGGAACGGGGAGCAGTACTTC
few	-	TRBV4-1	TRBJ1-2	CASSQDLERVKYGYTF	TGCGCCAGCAGCCAAGATCTCGAAAGGGTCAAATATGGCTACACCTTC
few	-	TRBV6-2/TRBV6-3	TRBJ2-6	CASSQASGANVLTF	TGTGCCAGCAGTCAGGCCTCTGGGGCCAACGTCCTGACTTTC
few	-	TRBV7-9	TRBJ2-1	CASSSLGGRMDEQFF	TGTGCCAGCAGCTCGTTGGGGGGGCGCATGGATGAGCAGTTCTTC
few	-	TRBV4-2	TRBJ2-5	CASSQGQQETQYF	TGTGCCAGCAGCCAAGGACAGCAAGAGACCCAGTACTTC
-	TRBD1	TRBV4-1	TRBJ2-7	CASSQTGGTYEQYF	TGCGCCAGCAGCCAGACAGGGGGCACCTACGAGCAGTACTTC
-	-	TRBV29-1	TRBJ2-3	CSVARTDTQYF	TGCAGCGTCGCACGCACAGATACGCAGTATTTT
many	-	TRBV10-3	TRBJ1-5	CAISESLGDQPQHF	TGTGCCATCAGTGAGTCGTTAGGTGATCAGCCCCAGCATTTT
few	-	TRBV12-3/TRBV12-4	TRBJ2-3	CASSLTETDTQYF	TGTGCCAGCAGTTTGACAGAGACAGATACGCAGTATTTT
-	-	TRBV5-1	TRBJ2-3	CASSFSGMADTQYF	TGCGCCAGCAGCTTCTCGGGGATGGCAGATACGCAGTATTTT
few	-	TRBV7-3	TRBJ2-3	CASSLIGGSSTDTQYF	TGTGCCAGCAGCTTAATTGGGGGGTCTAGCACAGATACGCAGTATTTT
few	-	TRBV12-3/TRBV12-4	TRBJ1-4	CASRSPRGHGEKLFF	TGTGCCAGCAGATCACCCCGGGGGCACGGTGAAAAACTGTTTTTT
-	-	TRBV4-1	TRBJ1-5	CASSQDPYAPQHF	TGCGCCAGCAGCCAAGATCCGTATGCGCCCCAGCATTTT
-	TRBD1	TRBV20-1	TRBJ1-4	CSAMDRGYEKLFF	TGCAGTGCTATGGACAGGGGATACGAAAAACTGTTTTTT
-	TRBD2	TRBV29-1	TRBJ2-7	CSVEVQTSGRHEQYF	TGCAGCGTTGAGGTTCAGACTAGCGGGAGACACGAGCAGTACTTC
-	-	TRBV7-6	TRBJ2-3	CASSLRPEDTQYF	TGTGCCAGCAGCTTAAGACCAGAGGATACGCAGTATTTT
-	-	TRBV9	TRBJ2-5	CASSVGVAGSQYF	TGTGCCAGCAGCGTAGGAGTGGCCGGGTCCCAGTACTTC
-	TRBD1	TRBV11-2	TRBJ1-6	CASSSMRTGGGYNSPLHF	TGTGCCAGCAGCTCAATGAGGACAGGGGGCGGTTATAATTCACCCCTCCACTTT
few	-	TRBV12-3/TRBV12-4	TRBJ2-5	CASSLANQETQYF	TGTGCCAGCAGCCTAGCGAACCAAGAGACCCAGTACTTC
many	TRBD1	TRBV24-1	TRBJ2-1	CATSAPGGDRLYNEQFF	TGTGCCACCAGTGCCCCAGGGGGCGATCGACTATACAATGAGCAGTTCTTC
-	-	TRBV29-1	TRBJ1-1	CSGGTIMNTEAFF	TGCAGCGGCGGGACAATTATGAACACTGAAGCTTTCTTT
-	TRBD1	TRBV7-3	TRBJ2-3	CASSTQGARPSDTQYF	TGTGCCAGCAGCACCCAGGGGGCGCGACCGTCCGATACGCAGTATTTT
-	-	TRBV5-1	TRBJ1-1	CASSFLGVGNTEAFF	TGCGCCAGCAGCTTCTTAGGGGTGGGAAACACTGAAGCTTTCTTT
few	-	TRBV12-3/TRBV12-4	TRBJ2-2	CASSLLSTGELFF	TGTGCCAGCAGCCTCCTCTCCACCGGGGAGCTGTTTTTT
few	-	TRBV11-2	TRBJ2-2	CASSFGGAWNTGELFF	TGTGCCAGCAGCTTTGGGGGGGCTTGGAACACCGGGGAGCTGTTTTTT
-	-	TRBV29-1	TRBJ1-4	CSGGQSREKLFF	TGCAGCGGTGGACAGTCTAGGGAAAAACTGTTTTTT
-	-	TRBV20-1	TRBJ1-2	CAPTGLLDYGYTF	TGCGCCCCGACGGGATTGTTGGACTATGGCTACACCTTC
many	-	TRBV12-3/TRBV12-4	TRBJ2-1	CASSRDLGDPFF	TGTGCCAGCAGCCGTGATCTCGGGGACCCGTTCTTC
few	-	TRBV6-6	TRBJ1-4	CASSYQGEEKLFF	TGTGCCAGCAGTTACCAGGGAGAGGAAAAACTGTTTTTT
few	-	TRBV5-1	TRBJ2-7	CASSLGPIGEGEQYF	TGCGCCAGCAGCTTGGGACCGATTGGAGAGGGGGAGCAGTACTTC
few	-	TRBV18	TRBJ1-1	CASSPPSGSGNTEAFF	TGTGCCAGCTCACCACCGTCCGGGTCGGGAAACACTGAAGCTTTCTTT
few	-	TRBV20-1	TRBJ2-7	CSAKQGVLYEQYF	TGCAGTGCAAAACAGGGAGTCCTCTACGAGCAGTACTTC
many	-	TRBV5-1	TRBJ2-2	CASRSVSTGELFF	TGCGCCAGCAGATCGGTTAGCACCGGGGAGCTGTTTTTT
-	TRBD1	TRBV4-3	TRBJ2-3	CASSGTGAGDTQYF	TGCGCCAGTTCCGGGACAGGGGCGGGGGATACGCAGTATTTT
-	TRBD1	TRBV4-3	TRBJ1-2	CASSQRLQGAFFGYTF	TGCGCCAGCAGCCAACGACTACAGGGGGCGTTCTTTGGCTACACCTTC
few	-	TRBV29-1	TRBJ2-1	CSVEDLVNEQFF	TGCAGCGTTGAAGATCTTGTCAATGAGCAGTTCTTC
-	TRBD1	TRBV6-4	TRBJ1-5	CASTRDRGFYSNQPQHF	TGTGCCAGCACTCGGGACAGGGGTTTCTATAGCAATCAGCCCCAGCATTTT
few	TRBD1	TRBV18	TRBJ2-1	CASSPLLGQENNEQFF	TGTGCCAGCTCACCCCTGCTCGGACAGGAGAACAATGAGCAGTTCTTC
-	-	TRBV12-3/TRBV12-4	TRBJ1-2	CASSPGPPGDGYTF	TGTGCCAGCAGTCCCGGACCTCCCGGGGATGGCTACACCTTC
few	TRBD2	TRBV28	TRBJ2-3	CATYSGATTDTQYF	TGTGCCACTTATAGCGGGGCGACCACAGATACGCAGTATTTT
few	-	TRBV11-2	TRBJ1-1	CASSLQSSPGRGNTEAFF	TGTGCCAGCAGCTTACAAAGCAGTCCTGGCAGGGGGAACACTGAAGCTTTCTTT
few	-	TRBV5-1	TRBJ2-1	CASSLRVGEQFF	TGCGCCAGCAGCTTAAGGGTAGGTGAGCAGTTCTTC
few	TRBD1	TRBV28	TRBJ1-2	CASSYPGQGSDGYTF	TGTGCCAGCAGTTATCCGGGACAGGGGTCGGATGGCTACACCTTC
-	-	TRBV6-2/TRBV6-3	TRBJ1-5	CASSYSMIRGRNQPQHF	TGTGCCAGCAGTTACTCGATGATACGGGGACGCAATCAGCCCCAGCATTTT